These 21 T cell receptor beta chains share one sample of origin, sequenced in a study of blood T cell repertoires in COVID-19 (dated by TCRdb to the early 2020s). Preparation of the library involved the immunoSEQ multiplex PCR assay. TCRdb mirrors the immuneACCESS table, restricted to in-frame sequences. Some clones are absent from its copies; in checked studies, under half trace to an unresolved V gene, and the reason for the others is unknown. A total of about 190,000 clones appear in this sample, 80% to 90% of them only once. In total, the top ten clones hold around 1.2% of the sample. Source material: peripheral blood. Receptors were obtained from a man aged 30 to 39 with acute or convalescent COVID-19.

The rearrangement links TRBV30 to TRBJ2-2; a weak D match, TRBD2 (5 bases). CDR1 GTSNPN and CDR2 SVGIG come from the germline V gene (reference sequence). CDR3 length: 12 residues. V was trimmed by 5 bases and J by 3 bases, leaving 7 bases between them. The CDR3 reads CAWSRDTGELFF. Here the CDR3 DNA reads TGTGCCTGGTCGAGGGACACCGGGGAGCTGTTTTTT.

The V and J genes are TRBV6-1 and TRBJ1-6, with unresolved D. Trimming removed 0 bases at V and 2 bases at J, with 11 bases between. The CDR3 is made up of 17 amino acids. Germline CDR1 MNHNS, CDR2 SASEGT. CDR3 protein: CASSEAPYRTYNSPLHF. CDR3 DNA sequence: TGTGCCAGCAGTGAAGCCCCTTATAGAACCTATAATTCACCCCTCCACTTT.

CDR3 sequence (DNA): TGTGCCAGCAGCCCGGGACTCTCTAGCAATGAGCAGTTCTTC. This gives the protein CASSPGLSSNEQFF. The chain has TRBV7-9 and TRBJ2-1, with a weak D call TRBD2 (6 bases). CDR1 and CDR2 from the germline V gene are SEHNR and FQNEAQ (reference sequence). Trimming left V 5 bases short and J 6 bases short, with 14 bases between. CDR3 size: 14 residues. The complete variable domain, with remaining parts taken from reference TRBV7-9 and TRBJ2-1, reads DTGVSQNPRHKITKRGQNVTFRCDPISEHNRLYWYRQTLGQGPEFLTYFQNEAQLEKSRLLSDRFSAERPKGSFSTLEIQRTEQGDSAMYLCASSPGLSSNEQFFGPGTRLTVL.

This clone appeared a single time. The chain has TRBV5-6 and TRBJ1-6, with TRBD1 identical over 7 bases. Germline V CDR1 and CDR2: SGHDT, YYEEEE. V shed 6 bases and J 7 bases; nucleotides not matched to a gene: 10. The CDR3 extends over 15 amino acids. The CDR3 DNA is TGTGCCAGCATAAGACAGGGCGGAGGGAATTCACCCCTCCACTTT. Translating gives CASIRQGGGNSPLHF. The full variable domain, with the rest looked up from reference TRBV5-6 and TRBJ1-6, is DAGVTQSPTHLIKTRGQQVTLRCSPKSGHDTVSWYQQALGQGPQFIFQYYEEEERQRGNFPDRFSGHQFPNYSSELNVNALLLGDSALYLCASIRQGGGNSPLHFGNGTRLTVT.

This clone was counted a single time. The CDR3 is CASSPRAQPLNTEAFF. The CDR3 DNA sequence: TGTGCCAGCAGCCCCAGGGCGCAACCCCTGAACACTGAAGCTTTCTTT. The V call is TRBV11-3, the J call TRBJ1-1; D is perhaps TRBD1 (5 bases). Germline CDR1 SGHNT, CDR2 YENEEA. V was pared by 5 bases and J by 0 bases, with 16 bases between. The CDR3 contains 16 residues.

The chain carries TRBV28 and TRBJ1-2; D is ambiguous. The CDR3 length is 14 residues. Trimming shortened V by 5 bases and J by 5 bases, and 15 bases separated the two germline ends. Germline lookup yields CDR1 MDHEN and CDR2 SYDVKM. CDR3 residues: CASSLMGVLYGYTF. The CDR3 DNA follows: TGTGCCAGCAGTCTGATGGGCGTCTTATATGGCTACACCTTC.

This chain uses TRBV3-1 (or the pseudogene TRBV3-2) with TRBJ1-6; possible D gene TRBD1, 6 bases. CDR3 length: 14 amino acids. CDR1 LGHDT and CDR2 YNNKEL come from the germline V gene (reference sequence). V shed 4 bases and J shed 6 bases, with 10 bases lying between them. The CDR3 loop reads CASSPGTLNSPLHF. As DNA, the CDR3 is TGTGCCAGCAGCCCCGGGACACTTAATTCACCCCTCCACTTT.

The rearrangement uses TRBV14 and TRBJ2-5; possible D gene TRBD1, 5 bases. CDR3 length equals 15 residues. Germline-derived CDR1 and CDR2 are SGHDN and FVKESK. The V end lost 1 base, the J end lost 5 bases, and 14 bases lay between the germline ends. In DNA form, the CDR3 reads TGTGCCAGCAGCCAAGGAATCCAGGGCCAGGAGACCCAGTACTTC. Protein product: CASSQGIQGQETQYF.

The chain has TRBV5-1 and TRBJ1-2; the match to TRBD1 covers 7 bases. This CDR3 comprises 14 residues. V lost 4 bases and J lost 1; bases outside the gene matches: 4. Germline-derived CDR1 and CDR2 are SGHRS and YFSETQ. CDR3 loop: CASSRQGDNYGYTF. CDR3 nucleotides: TGCGCCAGCAGCAGACAGGGCGATAACTATGGCTACACCTTC.

The chain combines TRBV18 with TRBJ2-3, with a weak D call TRBD2 (5 bases). V lost 6 bases and J 0 bases, leaving 16 bases between the germline ends. This CDR3 has 16 amino acids. Germline lookup yields CDR1 KGHSH and CDR2 LQKENI. The chain's CDR3 is CASSLAMSFSTDTQYF. For the CDR3, the DNA is TGTGCCAGCTCCCTAGCAATGTCGTTTAGCACAGATACGCAGTATTTT.

This chain uses TRBV2 with TRBJ1-3; 9 positions agree with TRBD1. Germline V gene lookup returns CDR1 SNHLY and CDR2 FYNNEI. The CDR3 runs to 18 residues. After removal of 4 bases from V and 0 bases from J, the junction contained 10 bases not matched to a gene. The CDR3 coding sequence is TGTGCCAGCAGTGCGACAGGGGGGACTATAAGCTCTGGAAACACCATATATTTT. Encoded protein: CASSATGGTISSGNTIYF. Based on the CDR3 plus reference TRBV2 and TRBJ1-3, the full variable domain is EPEVTQTPSHQVTQMGQEVILRCVPISNHLYFYWYRQILGQKVEFLVSFYNNEISEKSEIFDDQFSVERPDGSNFTLKIRSTKLEDSAMYFCASSATGGTISSGNTIYFGEGSWLTVV.

This rearrangement joins TRBV7-3 to TRBJ2-2, with D uncertain. The CDR3 extends over 15 amino acids. Trimming took 6 bases from V and 6 from J, leaving 17 bases between them. CDR1 is SGHTA and CDR2 is FQGTGA in the germline V gene. CDR3 coding DNA: TGTGCCAGCAGTAGATCTGTTGGTGTCGCCGGGGAGCTGTTTTTT. Residues: CASSRSVGVAGELFF.

This chain uses TRBV7-3 with TRBJ1-3; 7 positions match TRBD1. The CDR3 extends over 18 amino acids. J was trimmed by 0 bases and V by 2 bases; bases with no gene match: 10. Germline CDR1 reads SGHTA; CDR2 reads FQGTGA. The CDR3 DNA follows: TGTGCCAGCAGCTTAGATGGGACAGCAATGTACTCTGGAAACACCATATATTTT. Its translation is CASSLDGTAMYSGNTIYF. Full variable domain (remainder filled in from reference TRBV7-3 and TRBJ1-3): GAGVSQTPSNKVTEKGKYVELRCDPISGHTALYWYRQSLGQGPEFLIYFQGTGAADDSGLPNDRFFAVRPEGSVSTLKIQRTERGDSAVYLCASSLDGTAMYSGNTIYFGEGSWLTVV.

This chain links TRBV2 with TRBJ2-1; 7 bases are a match to TRBD1. The CDR3 spans 11 residues. V lost 4 bases, J lost 10 bases, and 1 base stayed unmatched. Germline CDR1 reads SNHLY; CDR2 reads FYNNEI. CDR3 bases: TGTGCCAGCAGTGGAGGGGGCGAGCAGTTCTTC. Its translation is CASSGGGEQFF. Drawing the rest from reference TRBV2 and TRBJ2-1, the complete variable domain is EPEVTQTPSHQVTQMGQEVILRCVPISNHLYFYWYRQILGQKVEFLVSFYNNEISEKSEIFDDQFSVERPDGSNFTLKIRSTKLEDSAMYFCASSGGGEQFFGPGTRLTVL.

This clone was counted a single time. The J gene is TRBJ1-1, the V gene TRBV3-1 (or the pseudogene TRBV3-2); TRBD1 matches at 8 bases. CDR1 is LGHDT, CDR2 YNNKEL, per germline (reference sequence). The V segment lost 4 bases and the J segment 11 bases; nucleotides outside the gene matches: 9. CDR3 size: 13 residues. CDR3 sequence (DNA): TGTGCCAGCAGCCGTGGGACAGGCTTCGAGGCTTTCTTT. It is translated as CASSRGTGFEAFF.

The chain combines TRBV7-9 with TRBJ2-2, with D perhaps matching TRBD1 (5 bases). Trimming cost V 2 bases and J 1 base, with 11 bases left between them. This CDR3 comprises 16 residues. Germline V gene lookup returns CDR1 SEHNR and CDR2 FQNEAQ (reference sequence). The CDR3 spells CASSLIGARNTGELFF. The CDR3 nucleotides are TGTGCCAGCAGCTTAATAGGGGCCAGGAACACCGGGGAGCTGTTTTTT.

The V gene is TRBV4-2, the J gene TRBJ1-4; the D is unclear. Germline V gives CDR1 LGHNA, CDR2 YNFKEQ. V dropped 0 bases and J dropped 3 bases, with 5 bases sitting between them. This CDR3 has 14 amino acids. As DNA, the CDR3 is TGTGCCAGCAGCCAAGATCGGGCTAATGAAAAACTGTTTTTT. Translated, it gives CASSQDRANEKLFF.

The chain couples TRBV28 to TRBJ2-7; 7 bases align to TRBD1. The junction had 4 bases not matched to a gene; V was cut back by 3 bases and J by 2 bases. From germline, CDR1 is MDHEN and CDR2 SYDVKM. The CDR3 covers 14 residues. Here the CDR3 reads CASSFGQVTYEQYF. The DNA for the CDR3 is TGTGCCAGCAGTTTCGGACAGGTAACCTACGAGCAGTACTTC.

V gene TRBV19 combines with J gene TRBJ1-5; D gene unclear. Per the germline V gene, CDR1 is LNHDA and CDR2 is SQIVND (reference sequence). The CDR3 is 11 amino acids. Deletions cut 9 bases from V and 2 bases from J, with 5 bases between. The CDR3, as DNA: TGTGCCAGCGAGTGCAATCAGCCCCAGCATTTT. Translation gives CASECNQPQHF.

The V gene is TRBV28, the J gene TRBJ1-6; unclear D gene. Trimming removed 6 bases at V and 7 bases at J, with 10 bases between. Germline CDR1 MDHEN, CDR2 SYDVKM. The CDR3 covers 13 residues. The CDR3 region has the DNA TGTGCCAGCAGGGTGGAGAGGAATTCACCCCTCCACTTT. Its protein product is CASRVERNSPLHF. Using reference TRBV28 and TRBJ1-6 for the parts outside the CDR3, the full variable domain is DVKVTQSSRYLVKRTGEKVFLECVQDMDHENMFWYRQDPGLGLRLIYFSYDVKMKEKGDIPEGYSVSREKKERFSLILESASTNQTSMYLCASRVERNSPLHFGNGTRLTVT.

The V call is TRBV28, the J call TRBJ1-4; possible D gene TRBD1, 6 bases. Deletions cut 5 bases from V and 5 bases from J, with 15 bases between. This CDR3 comprises 15 residues. CDR1 and CDR2 from the germline V gene are MDHEN and SYDVKM. The CDR3 DNA sequence: TGTGCCAGCAGTCAAACAGGGTCTTACAATGAAAAACTGTTTTTT. This codes for CASSQTGSYNEKLFF.